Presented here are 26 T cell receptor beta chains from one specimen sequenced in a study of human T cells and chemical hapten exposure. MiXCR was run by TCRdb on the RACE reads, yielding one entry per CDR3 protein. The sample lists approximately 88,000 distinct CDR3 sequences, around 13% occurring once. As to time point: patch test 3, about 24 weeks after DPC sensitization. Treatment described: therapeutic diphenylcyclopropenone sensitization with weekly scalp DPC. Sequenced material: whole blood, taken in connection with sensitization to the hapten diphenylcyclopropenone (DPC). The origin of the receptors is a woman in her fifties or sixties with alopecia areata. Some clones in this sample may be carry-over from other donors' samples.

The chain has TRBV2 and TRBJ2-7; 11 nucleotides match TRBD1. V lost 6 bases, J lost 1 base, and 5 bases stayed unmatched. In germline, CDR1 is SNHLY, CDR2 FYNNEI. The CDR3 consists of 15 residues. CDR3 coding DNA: TGTGCCAGCAGAGTTGGGACAGGGGGGTCCTACGAGCAGTACTTC. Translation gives CASRVGTGGSYEQYF.

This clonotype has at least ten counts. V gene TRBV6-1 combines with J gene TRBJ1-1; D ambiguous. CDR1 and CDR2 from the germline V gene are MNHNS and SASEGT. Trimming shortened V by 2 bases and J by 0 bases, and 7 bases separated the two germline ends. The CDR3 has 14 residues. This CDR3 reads CASSELTLNTEAFF. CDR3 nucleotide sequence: TGTGCCAGCAGTGAATTAACCTTGAACACTGAAGCTTTCTTT.

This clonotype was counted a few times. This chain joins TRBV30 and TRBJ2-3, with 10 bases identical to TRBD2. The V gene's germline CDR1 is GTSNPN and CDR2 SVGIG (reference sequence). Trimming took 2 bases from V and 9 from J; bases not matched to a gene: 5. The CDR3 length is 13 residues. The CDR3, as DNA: TGTGCCTGGAGTCTAGCGGGAGTTTGGACGCAGTATTTT. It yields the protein CAWSLAGVWTQYF.

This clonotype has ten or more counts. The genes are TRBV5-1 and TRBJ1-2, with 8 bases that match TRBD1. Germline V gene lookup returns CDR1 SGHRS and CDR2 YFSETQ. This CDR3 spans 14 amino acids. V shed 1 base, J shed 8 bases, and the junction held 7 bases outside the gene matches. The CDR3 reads CASSLMTGAGGYTF. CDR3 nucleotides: TGCGCCAGCAGCTTGATGACAGGGGCAGGCGGCTACACCTTC.

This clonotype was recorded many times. The CDR3 nucleotides read TGCAGCGCCTGGCTCGTAACCGGACAGGGGGCTGAAGCTTTCTTT. It encodes CSAWLVTGQGAEAFF. The chain couples TRBV29-1 to TRBJ1-1; 10 bases fit TRBD1. The CDR3 consists of 15 residues. Looked up from germline, CDR1 is SQVTM and CDR2 is ANQGSEA. With 7 bases clipped from V and 6 bases from J, the junction kept 14 bases outside the gene matches.

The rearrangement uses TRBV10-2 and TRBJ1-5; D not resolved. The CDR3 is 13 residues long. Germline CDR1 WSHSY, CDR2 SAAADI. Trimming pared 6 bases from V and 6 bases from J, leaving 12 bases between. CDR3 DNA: TGCGCCAGCAGGGAGACGGGGAGTCAGCCCCAGCATTTT. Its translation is CASRETGSQPQHF.

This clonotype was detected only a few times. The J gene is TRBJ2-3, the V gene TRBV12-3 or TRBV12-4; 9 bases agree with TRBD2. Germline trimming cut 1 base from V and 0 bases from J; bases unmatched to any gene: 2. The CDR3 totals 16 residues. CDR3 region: CASSLGTSGSTDTQYF. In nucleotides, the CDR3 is TGTGCCAGCAGTTTAGGCACTAGCGGGAGCACAGATACGCAGTATTTT.

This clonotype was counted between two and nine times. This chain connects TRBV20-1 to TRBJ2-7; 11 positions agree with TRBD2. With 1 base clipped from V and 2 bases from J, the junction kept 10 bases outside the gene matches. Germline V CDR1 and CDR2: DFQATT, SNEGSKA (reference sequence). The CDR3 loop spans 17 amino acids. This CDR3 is CSARASLAGGSTYEQYF. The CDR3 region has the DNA TGCAGTGCTAGAGCTTCGCTAGCGGGAGGTAGTACCTACGAGCAGTACTTC.

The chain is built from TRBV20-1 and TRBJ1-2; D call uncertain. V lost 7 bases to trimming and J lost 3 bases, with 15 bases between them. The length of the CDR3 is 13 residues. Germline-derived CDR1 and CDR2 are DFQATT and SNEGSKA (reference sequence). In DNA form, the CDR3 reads TGCAGTGGGGCGGCAGGAAACGACTATGGCTACACCTTC. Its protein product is CSGAAGNDYGYTF.

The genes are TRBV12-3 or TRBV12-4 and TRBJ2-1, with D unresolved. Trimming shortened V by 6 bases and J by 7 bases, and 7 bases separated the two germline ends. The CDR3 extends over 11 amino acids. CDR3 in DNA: TGTGCCAGCAGCGCCCTGAATGAGCAGTTCTTC. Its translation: CASSALNEQFF.

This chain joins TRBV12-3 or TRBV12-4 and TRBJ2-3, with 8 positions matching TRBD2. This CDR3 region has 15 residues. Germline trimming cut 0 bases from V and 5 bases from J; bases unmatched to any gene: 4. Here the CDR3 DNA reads TGTGCCAGCAGTTTAGCAGGACTAGCAGTAGATACGCAGTATTTT. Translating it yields CASSLAGLAVDTQYF.

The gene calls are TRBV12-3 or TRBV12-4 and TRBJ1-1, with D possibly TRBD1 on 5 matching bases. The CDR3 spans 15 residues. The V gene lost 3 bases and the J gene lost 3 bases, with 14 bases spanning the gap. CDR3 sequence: CASSFLGAGYTEAFF. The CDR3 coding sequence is TGTGCCAGCAGTTTCTTAGGGGCGGGGTACACTGAAGCTTTCTTT.

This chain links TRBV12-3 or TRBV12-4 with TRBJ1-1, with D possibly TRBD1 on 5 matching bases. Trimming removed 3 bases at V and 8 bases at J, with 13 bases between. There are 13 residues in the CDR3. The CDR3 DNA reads TGTGCCAGCAGTTTTTCAGGGAACCTAGAAGCTTTCTTT. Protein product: CASSFSGNLEAFF.

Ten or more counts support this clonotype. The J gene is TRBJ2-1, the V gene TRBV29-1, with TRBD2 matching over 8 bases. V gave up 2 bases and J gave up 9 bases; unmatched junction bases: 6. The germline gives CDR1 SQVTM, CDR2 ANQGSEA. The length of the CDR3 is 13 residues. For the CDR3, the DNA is TGCAGCGTTGAATCCAGCGGGAGTGGTGAGCAGTTCTTC. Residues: CSVESSGSGEQFF.

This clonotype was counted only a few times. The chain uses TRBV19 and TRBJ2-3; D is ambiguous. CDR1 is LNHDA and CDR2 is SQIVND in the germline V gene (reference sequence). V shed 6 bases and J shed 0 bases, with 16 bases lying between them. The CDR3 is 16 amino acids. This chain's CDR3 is CASSPRFLGSTDTQYF. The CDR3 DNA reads TGTGCCAGTAGCCCCCGTTTCCTGGGAAGCACAGATACGCAGTATTTT.

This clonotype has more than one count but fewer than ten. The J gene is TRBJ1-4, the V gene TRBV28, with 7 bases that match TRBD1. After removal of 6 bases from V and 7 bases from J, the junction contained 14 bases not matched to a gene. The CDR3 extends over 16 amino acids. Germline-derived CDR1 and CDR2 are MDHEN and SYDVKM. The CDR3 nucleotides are TGTGCCAGCAGCCCTCCCCTAACAGGGGTAGGTGAAAAACTGTTTTTT. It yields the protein CASSPPLTGVGEKLFF. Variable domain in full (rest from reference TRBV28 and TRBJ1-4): DVKVTQSSRYLVKRTGEKVFLECVQDMDHENMFWYRQDPGLGLRLIYFSYDVKMKEKGDIPEGYSVSREKKERFSLILESASTNQTSMYLCASSPPLTGVGEKLFFGSGTQLSVL.

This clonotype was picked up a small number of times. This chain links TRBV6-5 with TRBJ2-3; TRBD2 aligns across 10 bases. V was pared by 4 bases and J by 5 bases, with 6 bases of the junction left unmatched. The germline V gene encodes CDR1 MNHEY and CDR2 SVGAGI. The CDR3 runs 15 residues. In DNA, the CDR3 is TGTGCCAGCAGTTTTACTAGCGGGGTGGTAGATACGCAGTATTTT. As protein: CASSFTSGVVDTQYF.

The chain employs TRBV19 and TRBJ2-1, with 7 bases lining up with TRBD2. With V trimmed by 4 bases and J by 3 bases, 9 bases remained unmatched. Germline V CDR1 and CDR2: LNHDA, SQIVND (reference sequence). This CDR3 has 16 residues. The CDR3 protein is CASSTTGGLGYNEQFF. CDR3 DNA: TGTGCCAGTAGTACCACCGGAGGACTAGGCTACAATGAGCAGTTCTTC. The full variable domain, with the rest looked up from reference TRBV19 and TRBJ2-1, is DGGITQSPKYLFRKEGQNVTLSCEQNLNHDAMYWYRQDPGQGLRLIYYSQIVNDFQKGDIAEGYSVSREKKESFPLTVTSAQKNPTAFYLCASSTTGGLGYNEQFFGPGTRLTVL.

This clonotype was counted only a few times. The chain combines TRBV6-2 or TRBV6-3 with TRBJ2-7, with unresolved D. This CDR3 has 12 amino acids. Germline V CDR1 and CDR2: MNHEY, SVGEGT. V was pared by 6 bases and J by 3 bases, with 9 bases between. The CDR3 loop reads CASSPADYEQYF. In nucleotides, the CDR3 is TGTGCCAGCAGCCCCGCGGACTACGAGCAGTACTTC.

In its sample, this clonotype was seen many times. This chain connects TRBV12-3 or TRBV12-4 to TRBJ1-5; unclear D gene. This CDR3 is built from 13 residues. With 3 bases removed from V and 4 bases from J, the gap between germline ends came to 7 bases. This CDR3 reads CASSLRHNQPQHF. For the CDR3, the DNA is TGTGCCAGCAGTTTGAGGCATAATCAGCCCCAGCATTTT.

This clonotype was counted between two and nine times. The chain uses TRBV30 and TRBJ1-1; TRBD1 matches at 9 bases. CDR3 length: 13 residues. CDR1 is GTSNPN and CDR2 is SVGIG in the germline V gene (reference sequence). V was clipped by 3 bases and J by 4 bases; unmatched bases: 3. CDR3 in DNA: TGTGCCTGGAGACCACAGGGGGCCACTGAAGCTTTCTTT. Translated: CAWRPQGATEAFF.

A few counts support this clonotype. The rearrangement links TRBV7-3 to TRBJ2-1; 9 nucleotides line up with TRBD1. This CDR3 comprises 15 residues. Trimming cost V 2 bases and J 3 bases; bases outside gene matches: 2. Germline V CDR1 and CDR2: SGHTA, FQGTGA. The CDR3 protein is CASSLDRGDYNEQFF. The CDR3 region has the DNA TGTGCCAGCAGCTTAGACAGGGGGGACTACAATGAGCAGTTCTTC.

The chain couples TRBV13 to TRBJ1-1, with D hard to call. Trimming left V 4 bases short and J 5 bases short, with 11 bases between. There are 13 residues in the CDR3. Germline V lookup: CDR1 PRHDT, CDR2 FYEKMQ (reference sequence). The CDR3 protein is CASSSGLRTEAFF. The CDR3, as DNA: TGTGCCAGCAGCTCCGGTCTGCGAACTGAAGCTTTCTTT.

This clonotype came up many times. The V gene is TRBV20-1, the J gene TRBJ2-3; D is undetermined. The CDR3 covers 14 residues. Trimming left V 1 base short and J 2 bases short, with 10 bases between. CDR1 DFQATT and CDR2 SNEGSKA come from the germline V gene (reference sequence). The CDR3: CSARAQWVTDTQYF. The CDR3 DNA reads TGCAGTGCTAGAGCCCAATGGGTCACAGATACGCAGTATTTT.

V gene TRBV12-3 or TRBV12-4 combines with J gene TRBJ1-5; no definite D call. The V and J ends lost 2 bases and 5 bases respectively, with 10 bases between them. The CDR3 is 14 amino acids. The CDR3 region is CASSLPGIDQPQHF. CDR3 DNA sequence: TGTGCCAGCAGTTTACCGGGGATAGATCAGCCCCAGCATTTT.

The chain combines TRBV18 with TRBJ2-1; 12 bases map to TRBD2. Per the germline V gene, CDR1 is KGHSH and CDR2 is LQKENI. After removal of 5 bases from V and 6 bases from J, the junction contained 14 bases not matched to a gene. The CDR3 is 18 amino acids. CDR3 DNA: TGTGCCAGCTCATCCCAAAATCTACTAGCGGGAGGTGCCAATGAGCAGTTCTTC. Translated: CASSSQNLLAGGANEQFF.